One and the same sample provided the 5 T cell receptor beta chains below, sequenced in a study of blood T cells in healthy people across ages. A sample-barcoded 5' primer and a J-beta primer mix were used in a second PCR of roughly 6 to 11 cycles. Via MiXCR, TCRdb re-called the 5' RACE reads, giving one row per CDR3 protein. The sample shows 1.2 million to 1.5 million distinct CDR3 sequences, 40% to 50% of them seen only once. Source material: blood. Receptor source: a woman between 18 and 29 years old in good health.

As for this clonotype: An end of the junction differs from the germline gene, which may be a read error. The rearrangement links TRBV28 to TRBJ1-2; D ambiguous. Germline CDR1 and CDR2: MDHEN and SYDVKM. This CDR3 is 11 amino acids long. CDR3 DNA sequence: TGTGCCGGCAGTTTAGGGTTAGGCTACACCTTC. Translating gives CAGSLGLGYTF.

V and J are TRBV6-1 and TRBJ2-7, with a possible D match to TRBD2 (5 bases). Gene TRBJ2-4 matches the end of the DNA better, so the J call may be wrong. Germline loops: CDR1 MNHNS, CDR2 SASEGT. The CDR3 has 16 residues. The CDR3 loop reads CASTPSPQSGKNIQYF. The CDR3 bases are TGTGCCAGCACCCCCTCCCCGCAGAGCGGTAAAAACATTCAGTACTTC.

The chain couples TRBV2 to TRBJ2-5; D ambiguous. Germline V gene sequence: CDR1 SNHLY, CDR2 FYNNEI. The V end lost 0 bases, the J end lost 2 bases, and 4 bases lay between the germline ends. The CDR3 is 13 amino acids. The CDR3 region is CASSEALQETQYF. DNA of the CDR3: TGTGCCAGCAGTGAAGCGCTTCAAGAGACCCAGTACTTC.

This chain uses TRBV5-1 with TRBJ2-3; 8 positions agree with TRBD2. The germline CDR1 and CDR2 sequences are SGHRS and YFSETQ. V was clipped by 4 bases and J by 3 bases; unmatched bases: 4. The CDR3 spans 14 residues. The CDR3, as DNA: TGCGCCAGCAGCGGGACTAGACAAACAGATACGCAGTATTTT. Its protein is CASSGTRQTDTQYF.

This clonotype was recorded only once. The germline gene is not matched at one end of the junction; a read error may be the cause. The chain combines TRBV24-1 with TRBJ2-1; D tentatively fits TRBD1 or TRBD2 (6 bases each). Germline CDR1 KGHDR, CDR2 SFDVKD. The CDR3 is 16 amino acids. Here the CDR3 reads CATSDLRGGPNKEQFF. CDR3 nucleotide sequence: TGTGCCACCAGTGATTTGCGAGGGGGGCCCAACAAGGAGCAGTTCTTC.